These T cell receptor beta chains were read from a single sample in a study of blood T cell repertoires in COVID-19. Only in-frame clones appear in the TCRdb table, and some are missing; sequencing was by immunoSEQ multiplex PCR. In the table there are 450,000 or so clones, 80% to 95% of which are singletons. Specimen: PBMCs or T cells enriched from blood (not recorded which). Receptors originate from a man aged 18 to 29 who had recovered from COVID-19. Each CDR3 is given with its conserved first and last residue. D genes are given only for firm matches. Where a row states a size, it is once, few, many or the class of an expanded clone; other rows omit it.

v_gene	j_gene	abundance	d_gene	CDR3nt	CDR3aa
TRBV5-6	TRBJ1-1	once	-	TGTGCCAGCAGCGAGGCCACCCTGGGCACTGAAGCTTTCTTT	CASSEATLGTEAFF
TRBV19	TRBJ2-3	-	TRBD2	TGTGCCAGTAGTATGGCACTAGCGGGAGGCACAGATACGCAGTATTTT	CASSMALAGGTDTQYF
TRBV29-1	TRBJ2-4	-	-	TGCAGCGTTGAAGACCATGACGGACAAACCATAGCCAAAAACATTCAGTACTTC	CSVEDHDGQTIAKNIQYF
TRBV7-3	TRBJ2-5	-	-	TGTGCCAGCAGCTTACGGGGGTCGGAGACCCAGTACTTC	CASSLRGSETQYF
TRBV2	TRBJ1-5	-	-	TGTGCGAGCACCCGACAAACAGATACGTCCCAGCATTTT	CASTRQTDTSQHF
TRBV24-1	TRBJ2-1	once	TRBD2	TGTGCCACCAGTGATTTAGCGGGAGGGCCAGACAATGAGCAGTTCTTC	CATSDLAGGPDNEQFF
TRBV30	TRBJ1-1	once	-	TGTGCCCTCCAGGGAAGGACTGAAGCTTTCTTT	CALQGRTEAFF
TRBV5-6	TRBJ1-5	-	TRBD1	TGTGCCAGCAGCTTGGGAGGAGGGGGCGGTCAGCCCCAGCATTTT	CASSLGGGGGQPQHF
TRBV6-1	TRBJ2-7	-	-	TGTGCCAGCAGTGAAGCGCCACAGGTTGTCCTCTACGAGCAGTACTTC	CASSEAPQVVLYEQYF
TRBV6-2/TRBV6-3	TRBJ2-3	-	TRBD2	TGTGCCAGCAGTCACGACTCGCCTAGCGGGGTTAGCACAGATACGCAGTATTTT	CASSHDSPSGVSTDTQYF
TRBV7-9	TRBJ1-4	once	-	TGTGCCAGCAGCTTAGGGGCGCGTGAAAAACTGTTTTTT	CASSLGAREKLFF
TRBV14	TRBJ1-1	-	-	TGTGCCAGCAGCCATGGGTTTCAGGGCACTGAAGCTTTCTTT	CASSHGFQGTEAFF
TRBV24-1	TRBJ1-1	-	TRBD1	TGTGCCACCAGTGACGGGACAGGGGTAGCTTTCTTT	CATSDGTGVAFF
TRBV18	TRBJ1-5	-	-	TGTGCCAGCTCACCACAGGGGAATAGAGATCAGCCCCAGCATTTT	CASSPQGNRDQPQHF
TRBV6-2/TRBV6-3	TRBJ1-5	-	-	TGTGCCAGCAGTTACGGGGGGAGCGCCCAGCCCCAGCATTTT	CASSYGGSAQPQHF
TRBV18	TRBJ2-1	-	TRBD1	TGTGCCAGCTCACTAGGACAGGGCGACAATGAGCAGTTCTTC	CASSLGQGDNEQFF
TRBV12-3/TRBV12-4	TRBJ2-1	-	-	TGTGCCAGCAGTTTCCGCAATGAGCAGTTCTTC	CASSFRNEQFF
TRBV29-1	TRBJ1-1	-	TRBD1	TGCAGCGTTCCGGGGACAGGGGGAAAAGCTTTCTTT	CSVPGTGGKAFF
TRBV27	TRBJ1-2	-	-	TGTGCCAGCAGGGAGGGGGGGATTTGGACCTTC	CASREGGIWTF
TRBV23-1	TRBJ2-3	-	TRBD1	TGCGCCAGCAGTCAAACAACCAGGGGGTATACGCAGTATTTT	CASSQTTRGYTQYF
TRBV28	TRBJ1-1	once	TRBD1	TGTGCCAGCAGTCCCGTTCTGGGACAGGGCGGGGGGACTGAAGCTTTCTTT	CASSPVLGQGGGTEAFF
TRBV5-6	TRBJ2-1	-	-	TGTGCCAGCAGCTTGGTGGGGCCAAGTGAGCAGTTCTTC	CASSLVGPSEQFF